This note documents a single T cell receptor (beta chain) sequence. The antigen is undetermined. Trimming pared 4 bases from V and 0 bases from J, leaving 9 bases between. The CDR3 is 14 residues long. CDR1 is MNHEY and CDR2 is SVGAGI in the germline V gene. The data belong to a study of graft-versus-host responses after intestinal transplantation. Measured with immunoSEQ multiplex PCR; TCRdb has only the in-frame clones, and not every one. The sample records about 100,000 clones, about 90% being singletons. This sample comprised unstimulated CD4+ T cells sorted from spleen or lymph node cells, obtained before transplant. V gene TRBV6-5 combines with J gene TRBJ1-1; tentatively, D is TRBD1 (6 bases). The receptor was isolated from a human donor who was the organ donor for an intestinal transplant. The CDR3: CASSSGQLNTEAFF. In DNA form, the CDR3 reads TGTGCCAGCAGTTCAGGACAGCTGAACACTGAAGCTTTCTTT.